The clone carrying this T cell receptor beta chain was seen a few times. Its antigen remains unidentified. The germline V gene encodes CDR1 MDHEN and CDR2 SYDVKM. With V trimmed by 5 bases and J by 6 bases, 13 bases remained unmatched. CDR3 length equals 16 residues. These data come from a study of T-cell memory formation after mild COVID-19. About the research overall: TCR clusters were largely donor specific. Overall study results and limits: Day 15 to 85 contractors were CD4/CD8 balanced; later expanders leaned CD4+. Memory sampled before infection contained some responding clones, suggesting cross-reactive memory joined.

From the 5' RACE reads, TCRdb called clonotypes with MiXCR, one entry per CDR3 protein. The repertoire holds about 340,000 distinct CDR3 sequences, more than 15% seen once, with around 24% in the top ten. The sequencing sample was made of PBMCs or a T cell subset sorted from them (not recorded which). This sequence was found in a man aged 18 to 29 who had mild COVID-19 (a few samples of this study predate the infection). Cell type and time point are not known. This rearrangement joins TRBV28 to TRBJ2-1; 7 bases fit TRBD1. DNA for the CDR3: TGTGCCAGCAGTACATCCGGGACAGAGCTGGGCAATGAGCAGTTCTTC. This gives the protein CASSTSGTELGNEQFF.